This T cell receptor (beta chain) was captured by sequencing in a study of tumor-infiltrating lymphocytes in primary liver carcinoma. Looking at the study overall: These patients were men and women whose ages were 30 to 69 years.

Making TCR beta cDNA involved 400 to 600 ng total RNA and a constant-region primer. Slightly modified ARM-PCR, run as three nested multiplex PCR rounds, produced the TCR beta libraries. The opening two PCR rounds, about 11 cycles each, paired TRBV1-TRBV30 forward primers with a C-beta reverse primer. A single record per CDR3 protein comes from TCRdb applying MiXCR to the multiplex PCR reads. The sample has about 350,000 distinct CDR3 sequences, 65% seen once. V lost 8 bases, J lost 4 bases, and 18 bases lay in between. Germline CDR1 and CDR2: MNHEY and SVGAGI. The CDR3 has 14 residues. Extraction also yielded germline DNA, while blood RNA was obtained from unsorted whole blood.

The J gene is TRBJ2-7, the V gene TRBV6-5; either TRBD1 or TRBD2 may fit D (6 bases each). The sequence was collected from a middle-aged man with primary liver carcinoma and hepatitis B virus infection. The sample comprised peripheral blood. CDR3 coding DNA: TGTGCCAGCGGCGGGGTCAGGGGTCCATACGAGCAGTACTTC. It codes for CASGGVRGPYEQYF.